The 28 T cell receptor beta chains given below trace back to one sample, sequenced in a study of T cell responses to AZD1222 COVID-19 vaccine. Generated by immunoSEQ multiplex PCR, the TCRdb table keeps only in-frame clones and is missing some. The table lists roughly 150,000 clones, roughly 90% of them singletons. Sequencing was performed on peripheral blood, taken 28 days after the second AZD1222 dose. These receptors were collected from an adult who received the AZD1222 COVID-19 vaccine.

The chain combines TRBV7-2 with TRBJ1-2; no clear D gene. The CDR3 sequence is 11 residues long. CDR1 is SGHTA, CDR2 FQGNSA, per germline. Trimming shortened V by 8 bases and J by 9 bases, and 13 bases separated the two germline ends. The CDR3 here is CASFGRISYTF. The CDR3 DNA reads TGTGCCAGCTTCGGGAGGATCAGCTACACCTTC.

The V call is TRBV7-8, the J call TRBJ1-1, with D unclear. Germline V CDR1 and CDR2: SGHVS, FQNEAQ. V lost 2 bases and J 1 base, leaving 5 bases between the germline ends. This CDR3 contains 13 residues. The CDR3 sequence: CASSLNWNTEAFF. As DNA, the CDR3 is TGTGCCAGCAGCTTAAACTGGAACACTGAAGCTTTCTTT.

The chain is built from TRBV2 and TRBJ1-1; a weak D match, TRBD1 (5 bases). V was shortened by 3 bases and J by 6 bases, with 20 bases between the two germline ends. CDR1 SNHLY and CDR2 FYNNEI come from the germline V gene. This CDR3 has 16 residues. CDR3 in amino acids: CASSELVRARDAEAFF. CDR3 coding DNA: TGTGCCAGCAGTGAGCTGGTGCGGGCTCGGGACGCTGAAGCTTTCTTT.

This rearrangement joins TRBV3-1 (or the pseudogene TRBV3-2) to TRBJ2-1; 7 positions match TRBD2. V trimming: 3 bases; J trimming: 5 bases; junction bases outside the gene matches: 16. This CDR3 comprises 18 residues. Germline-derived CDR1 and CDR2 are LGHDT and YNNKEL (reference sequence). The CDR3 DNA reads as TGTGCCAGCAGCCAGGATCCTATACTAGCGCGGGGTAACAATGAGCAGTTCTTC. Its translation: CASSQDPILARGNNEQFF.

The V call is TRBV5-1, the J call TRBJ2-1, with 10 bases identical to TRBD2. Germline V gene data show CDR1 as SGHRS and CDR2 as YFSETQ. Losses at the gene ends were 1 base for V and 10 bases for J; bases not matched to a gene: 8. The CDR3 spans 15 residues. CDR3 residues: CASSLSLAGEREQFF. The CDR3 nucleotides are TGCGCCAGCAGCTTGAGCCTAGCGGGGGAGAGGGAGCAGTTCTTC.

The DNA of the CDR3 is TGTGCCAGCTCACCCGGGACACGGTCAGTGGGTACTGAAGCTTTCTTT. Encoded protein: CASSPGTRSVGTEAFF. V usage is TRBV18 and J usage is TRBJ1-1; a weak D match, TRBD1 (6 bases). V gave up 3 bases and J gave up 5 bases, with 19 bases separating them. In germline, CDR1 is KGHSH, CDR2 LQKENI. The CDR3 is 16 residues long. The complete variable domain, with remaining parts taken from reference TRBV18 and TRBJ1-1, reads NAGVMQNPRHLVRRRGQEARLRCSPMKGHSHVYWYRQLPEEGLKFMVYLQKENIIDESGMPKERFSAEFPKEGPSILRIQQVVRGDSAAYFCASSPGTRSVGTEAFFGQGTRLTVV.

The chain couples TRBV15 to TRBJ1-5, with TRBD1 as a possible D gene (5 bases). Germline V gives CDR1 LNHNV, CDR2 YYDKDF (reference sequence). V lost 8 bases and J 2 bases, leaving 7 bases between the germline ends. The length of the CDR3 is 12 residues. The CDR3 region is CATQGRNQPQHF. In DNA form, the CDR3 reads TGTGCCACCCAGGGACGCAATCAGCCCCAGCATTTT.

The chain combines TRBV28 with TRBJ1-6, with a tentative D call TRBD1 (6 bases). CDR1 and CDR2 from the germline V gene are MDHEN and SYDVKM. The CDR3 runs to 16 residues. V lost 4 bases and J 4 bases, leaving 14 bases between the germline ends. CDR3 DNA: TGTGCCAGCAGTTCTTATTCGGACAGTTATAATTCACCCCTCCACTTT. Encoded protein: CASSSYSDSYNSPLHF. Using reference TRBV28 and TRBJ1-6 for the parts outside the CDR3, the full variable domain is DVKVTQSSRYLVKRTGEKVFLECVQDMDHENMFWYRQDPGLGLRLIYFSYDVKMKEKGDIPEGYSVSREKKERFSLILESASTNQTSMYLCASSSYSDSYNSPLHFGNGTRLTVT.

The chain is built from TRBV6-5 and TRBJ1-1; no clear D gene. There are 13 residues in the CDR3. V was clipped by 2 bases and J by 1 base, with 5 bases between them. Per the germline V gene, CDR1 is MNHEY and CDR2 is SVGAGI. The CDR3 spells CASSYLTNTEAFF. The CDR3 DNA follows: TGTGCCAGCAGTTACCTAACGAACACTGAAGCTTTCTTT.

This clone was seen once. CDR3 protein: CASSPGQGNTIYF. The CDR3 nucleotides are TGTGCCAGCAGCCCGGGACAGGGAAACACCATATATTTT. The chain combines TRBV3-1 (or the pseudogene TRBV3-2) with TRBJ1-3; 7 nucleotides match TRBD1. CDR1 is LGHDT, CDR2 YNNKEL, per germline (reference sequence). This CDR3 comprises 13 residues. After removal of 4 bases from V and 4 bases from J, the junction contained 1 base not matched to a gene.

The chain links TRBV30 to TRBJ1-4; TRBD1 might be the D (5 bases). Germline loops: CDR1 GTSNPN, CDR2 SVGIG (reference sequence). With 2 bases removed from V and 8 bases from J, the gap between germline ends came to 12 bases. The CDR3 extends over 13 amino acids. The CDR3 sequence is CAWSSAGLEKLFF. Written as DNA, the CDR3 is TGTGCCTGGAGTTCGGCAGGGCTAGAAAAACTGTTTTTT.

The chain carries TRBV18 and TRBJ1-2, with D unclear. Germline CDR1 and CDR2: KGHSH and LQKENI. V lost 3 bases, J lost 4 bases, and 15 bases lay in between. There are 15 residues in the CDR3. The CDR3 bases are TGTGCCAGCTCACCCGACCTCCAGGCAACCTATGGCTACACCTTC. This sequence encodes CASSPDLQATYGYTF.

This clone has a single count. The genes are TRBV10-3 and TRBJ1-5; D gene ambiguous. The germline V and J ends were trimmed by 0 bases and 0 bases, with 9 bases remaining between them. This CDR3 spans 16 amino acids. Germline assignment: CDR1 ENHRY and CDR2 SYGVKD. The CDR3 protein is CAISESFGDSNQPQHF. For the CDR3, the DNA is TGTGCCATCAGTGAGTCGTTTGGGGATAGCAATCAGCCCCAGCATTTT.

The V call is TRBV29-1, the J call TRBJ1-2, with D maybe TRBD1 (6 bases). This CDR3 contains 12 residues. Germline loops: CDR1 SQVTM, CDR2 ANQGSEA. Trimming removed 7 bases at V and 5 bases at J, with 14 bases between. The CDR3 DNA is TGCAGCGGAGGGGGTGACGGATATGGCTACACCTTC. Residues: CSGGGDGYGYTF.

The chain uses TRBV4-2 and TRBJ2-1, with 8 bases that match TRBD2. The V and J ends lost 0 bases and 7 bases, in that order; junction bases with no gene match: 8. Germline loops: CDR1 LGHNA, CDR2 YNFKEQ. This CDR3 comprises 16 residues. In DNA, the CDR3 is TGTGCCAGCAGCCAAGACGTCGGGAGGGCCGGGAATGAGCAGTTCTTC. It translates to CASSQDVGRAGNEQFF.

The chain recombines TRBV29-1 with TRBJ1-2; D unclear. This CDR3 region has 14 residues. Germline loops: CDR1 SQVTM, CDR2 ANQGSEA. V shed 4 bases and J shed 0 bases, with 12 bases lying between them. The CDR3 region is CSVGPRAANYGYTF. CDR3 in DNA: TGCAGCGTTGGACCCAGAGCTGCTAACTATGGCTACACCTTC.

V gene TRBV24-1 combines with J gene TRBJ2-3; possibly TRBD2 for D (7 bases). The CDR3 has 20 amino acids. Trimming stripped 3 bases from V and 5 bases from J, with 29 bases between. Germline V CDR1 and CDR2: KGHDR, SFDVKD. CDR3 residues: CATSDPAGRGLPGQVDTQYF. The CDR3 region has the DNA TGTGCCACCAGTGATCCTGCCGGCAGGGGACTACCGGGGCAGGTAGATACGCAGTATTTT.

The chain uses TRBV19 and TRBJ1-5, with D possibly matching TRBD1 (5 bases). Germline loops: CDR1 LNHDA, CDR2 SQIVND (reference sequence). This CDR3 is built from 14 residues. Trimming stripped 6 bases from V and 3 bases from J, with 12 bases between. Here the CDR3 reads CASRDSRTNQPQHF. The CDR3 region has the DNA TGTGCCAGTAGAGACAGTCGCACCAATCAGCCCCAGCATTTT.

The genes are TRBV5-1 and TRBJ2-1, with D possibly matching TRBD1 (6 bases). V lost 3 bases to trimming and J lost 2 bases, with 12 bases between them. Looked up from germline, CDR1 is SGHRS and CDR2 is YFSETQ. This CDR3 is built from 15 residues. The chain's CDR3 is CASSSGESTYNEQFF. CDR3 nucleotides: TGCGCCAGCAGCTCAGGGGAATCGACCTACAATGAGCAGTTCTTC. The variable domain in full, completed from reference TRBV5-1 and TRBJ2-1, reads KAGVTQTPRYLIKTRGQQVTLSCSPISGHRSVSWYQQTPGQGLQFLFEYFSETQRNKGNFPGRFSGRQFSNSRSEMNVSTLELGDSALYLCASSSGESTYNEQFFGPGTRLTVL.

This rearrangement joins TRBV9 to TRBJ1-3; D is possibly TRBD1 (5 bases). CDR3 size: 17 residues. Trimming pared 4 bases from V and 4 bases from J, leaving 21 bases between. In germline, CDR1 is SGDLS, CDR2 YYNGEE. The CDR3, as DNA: TGTGCCAGCAGCCCCTATAGGGGCAGGAGAGAAGGAAACACCATATATTTT. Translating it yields CASSPYRGRREGNTIYF. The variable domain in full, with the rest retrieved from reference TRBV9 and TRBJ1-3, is DSGVTQTPKHLITATGQRVTLRCSPRSGDLSVYWYQQSLDQGLQFLIQYYNGEERAKGNILERFSAQQFPDLHSELNLSSLELGDSALYFCASSPYRGRREGNTIYFGEGSWLTVV.

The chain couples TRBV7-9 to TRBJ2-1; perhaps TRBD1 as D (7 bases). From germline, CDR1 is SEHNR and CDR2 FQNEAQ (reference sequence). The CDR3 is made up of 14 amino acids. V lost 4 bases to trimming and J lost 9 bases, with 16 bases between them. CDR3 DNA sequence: TGTGCCAGCAGCTCATTCAGGGGGGACCGTGAGCAGTTCTTC. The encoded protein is CASSSFRGDREQFF.

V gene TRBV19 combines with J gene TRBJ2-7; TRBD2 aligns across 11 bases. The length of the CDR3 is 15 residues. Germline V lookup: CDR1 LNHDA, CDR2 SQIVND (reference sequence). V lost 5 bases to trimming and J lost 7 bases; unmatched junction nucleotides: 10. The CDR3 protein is CASSFGTSGQGEQYF. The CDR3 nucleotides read TGTGCCAGTAGTTTCGGGACTAGCGGACAGGGTGAGCAGTACTTC.

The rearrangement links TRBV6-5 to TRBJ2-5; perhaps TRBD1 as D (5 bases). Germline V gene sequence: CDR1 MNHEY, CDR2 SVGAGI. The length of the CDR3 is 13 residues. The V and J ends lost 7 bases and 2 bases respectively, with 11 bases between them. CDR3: CASKTELQETQYF. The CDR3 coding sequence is TGTGCCAGCAAGACAGAACTACAAGAGACCCAGTACTTC.

CDR3 residues: CASSRGGVRWSGANVLTF. Here the CDR3 DNA reads TGTGCCAGCTCTAGGGGGGGAGTTCGGTGGTCTGGGGCCAACGTCCTGACTTTC. The gene calls are TRBV2 and TRBJ2-6; TRBD2 is a possible D gene (7 bases). The length of the CDR3 is 18 residues. Germline lookup yields CDR1 SNHLY and CDR2 FYNNEI. Between the trimmed V and J ends, which lost 8 bases and 1 base, there was a span of 21 bases.

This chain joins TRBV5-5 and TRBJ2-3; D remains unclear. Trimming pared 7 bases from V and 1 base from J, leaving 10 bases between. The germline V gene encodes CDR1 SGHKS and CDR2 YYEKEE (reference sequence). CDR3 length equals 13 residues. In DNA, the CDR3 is TGTGCCAGCGGAAAGCCAGGCACAGATACGCAGTATTTT. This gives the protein CASGKPGTDTQYF.

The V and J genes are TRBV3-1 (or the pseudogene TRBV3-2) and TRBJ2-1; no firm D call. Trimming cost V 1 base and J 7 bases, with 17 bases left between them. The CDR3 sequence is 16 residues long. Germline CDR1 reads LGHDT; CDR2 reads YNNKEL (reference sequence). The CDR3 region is CASSQGTLHVGNEQFF. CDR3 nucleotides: TGTGCCAGCAGCCAAGGAACCCTACACGTGGGGAATGAGCAGTTCTTC.

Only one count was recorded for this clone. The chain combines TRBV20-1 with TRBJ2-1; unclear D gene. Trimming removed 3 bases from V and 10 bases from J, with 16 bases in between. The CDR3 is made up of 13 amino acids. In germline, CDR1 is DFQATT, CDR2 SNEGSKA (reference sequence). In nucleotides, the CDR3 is TGCAGTGCTAGTGGTCGGGCCCTGGGCGAGCAGTTCTTC. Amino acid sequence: CSASGRALGEQFF.

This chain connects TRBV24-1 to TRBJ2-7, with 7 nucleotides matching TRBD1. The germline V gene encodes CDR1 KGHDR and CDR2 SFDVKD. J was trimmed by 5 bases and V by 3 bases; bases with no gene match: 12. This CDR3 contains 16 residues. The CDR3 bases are TGTGCCACCAGTGATCCGGGACAGACCTCTAGGAACGAGCAGTACTTC. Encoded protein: CATSDPGQTSRNEQYF.